This passage covers 8 T cell receptor beta chains from one sample sequenced in a study of shared clonotypes between healthy human individuals. Sequencing used immunoSEQ multiplex PCR; TCRdb keeps in-frame clones, though not all of them. The sample shows around 2.3 million clones, 90% to 97% of them seen only once. The sample consisted of naive CD4+ T cells sorted from blood. The subset is: CD45RA+ positively selected. The receptors were sampled from a man aged 18 to 29 in good health.

A few counts support this clone. This chain connects TRBV5-1 to TRBJ1-2; 7 nucleotides agree with TRBD1. This CDR3 spans 14 amino acids. The V segment lost 4 bases and the J segment 6 bases; nucleotides outside the gene matches: 9. Per the germline V gene, CDR1 is SGHRS and CDR2 is YFSETQ. The CDR3 sequence is CASSIDRAGDGYTF. In DNA, the CDR3 is TGCGCCAGCAGCATCGACAGGGCGGGTGATGGCTACACCTTC.

This rearrangement joins TRBV11-2 to TRBJ2-2, with D perhaps given as TRBD1 or TRBD2 (5 bases each). The V end lost 4 bases, the J end lost 3 bases, and 21 bases lay between the germline ends. Per germline, CDR1 SGHAT and CDR2 FQNNGV. The CDR3 totals 18 residues. CDR3 protein: CASSSRFDFGGHTGELFF. CDR3 in DNA: TGTGCCAGCAGCTCCCGATTCGACTTTGGGGGACACACCGGGGAGCTGTTTTTT.

The J gene is TRBJ2-3, the V gene TRBV25-1, with a possible D match to TRBD2 (7 bases). V was pared by 2 bases and J by 0 bases, with 18 bases between. Germline CDR1 and CDR2: MGHDK and SYGVNS. The CDR3 length is 18 residues. The CDR3 nucleotides are TGTGCCAGCAGTGAACGCAGGGGCAAGGGACTAAGCACAGATACGCAGTATTTT. It yields the protein CASSERRGKGLSTDTQYF. The full variable domain, completed using reference TRBV25-1 and TRBJ2-3, is EADIYQTPRYLVIGTGKKITLECSQTMGHDKMYWYQQDPGMELHLIHYSYGVNSTEKGDLSSESTVSRIRTEHFPLTLESARPSHTSQYLCASSERRGKGLSTDTQYFGPGTRLTVL.

This sequence joins TRBV18 and TRBJ2-7; 10 bases agree with TRBD2. J gave up 0 bases and V 4 bases, and 3 bases lay outside the gene matches. The germline CDR1 and CDR2 sequences are KGHSH and LQKENI. CDR3 length equals 15 residues. CDR3 sequence reads: CASSLGTSDSYEQYF. The CDR3 DNA is TGTGCCAGCTCACTAGGGACTAGCGACTCCTACGAGCAGTACTTC.

The chain joins TRBV10-3 to TRBJ2-1, with D hard to call. CDR3 size: 15 residues. Germline assignment: CDR1 ENHRY and CDR2 SYGVKD. Trimming took off 2 bases at V and 6 bases at J, with 14 bases between the two ends. DNA of the CDR3: TGTGCCATCAGTGAGAGTTTAGGAGAGTTCAATGAGCAGTTCTTC. Its translation is CAISESLGEFNEQFF.

This clone has more than one count but fewer than ten. The CDR3 nucleotides read TGCGCCAGCAGCCAAGATATGTGGCGGGAGTACAATGAGCAGTTCTTC. This gives the protein CASSQDMWREYNEQFF. J is TRBJ2-1 and V is TRBV4-3, with 7 bases lining up with TRBD2. This CDR3 has 16 residues. The germline gives CDR1 LGHNA, CDR2 YSLEER. The V gene end was trimmed by 0 bases and the J gene end by 4 bases; junction bases not matched to a gene: 6.

The chain couples TRBV28 to TRBJ2-3; either TRBD1 or TRBD2 may supply D (5 bases each). This CDR3 region has 14 residues. V was clipped by 1 base and J by 11 bases, with 16 bases between them. Per germline, CDR1 MDHEN and CDR2 SYDVKM. The DNA for the CDR3 is TGTGCCAGCAGTTTATTGACTACCCCGGGGCAGCAGTATTTT. Amino acids: CASSLLTTPGQQYF.

This chain's CDR3 is CATSSDREWSRAIEKLFF. DNA of the CDR3: TGTGCCACCAGCAGTGATCGAGAATGGAGTAGGGCTATAGAAAAACTGTTTTTT. The chain carries TRBV15 and TRBJ1-4; D gene ambiguous. V dropped 3 bases and J dropped 8 bases, with 25 bases sitting between them. Germline-derived CDR1 and CDR2 are LNHNV and YYDKDF (reference sequence). The CDR3 sequence is 18 residues long.